This T cell receptor (beta chain) was documented in a study of blood T cells in healthy people across ages. For the second PCR, which ran for roughly 7 to 11 cycles, a sample-barcoded 5' primer and a J-beta primer mix were used. TCRdb ran MiXCR on the 5' RACE reads and lists one entry per CDR3 protein. The repertoire holds 750,000 to 1,000,000 distinct CDR3 sequences, 25% to 35% seen once, with 10% in the top ten. The CDR3 contains 14 residues. The V and J ends lost 2 bases and 3 bases respectively, with 10 bases between them. CDR1 and CDR2 from the germline V gene are ENHRY and SYGVKD. This sample also appeared in a second study, on T cells of mothers and their children. That source notes: With unrelated pairs as the comparison, related mother-child pairs had a slightly higher overlap that was not significant.

The sequence derives from a woman between 40 and 55 years old in good health. The sample comprised blood. The chain links TRBV10-3 to TRBJ1-1; no clear D gene. CDR3 sequence (DNA): TGTGCCATCAGTGAGAAGGGCGGGGACACTGAAGCTTTCTTT. Translation gives CAISEKGGDTEAFF.